This T cell receptor beta chain was recorded in a study of a mutant IDH1 vaccine in newly diagnosed glioma (dated by TCRdb to 2020 to 2023). About the full investigation: Patients were given eight vaccinations, in weeks 1, 3, 5, 7, 11, 15, 19 and 23, which matched visits V03 through V10. In the chemotherapy-containing groups, vaccination started alongside temozolomide cycles, whereas in patients who had radiotherapy alone it started 4-6 weeks after radiotherapy. The roughly 30 treated patients were roughly 60% male and around 40% female, with a mean age of approximately 40 years. Prior to enrollment, standard therapy consisting of radiotherapy alone, temozolomide alone, or radiochemotherapy with temozolomide had been administered to patients, with the combination being received by most patients. Peripheral blood was collected at six visits: V03 (baseline), V05, V07, V10, V12 and V13. For exploratory analyses, approximately 25 treated patients had longitudinal TCRB deep sequencing done wherever samples were available. Overall study results and their limits: Pseudoprogression appeared unrelated to alterations in the top peripheral T cell clonotypes detected by TCRB sequencing. It was noted by the authors that analyses of patient blood samples could not be reproduced owing to sample limitations. Across multiple MHC alleles, vaccine-induced immune responses were seen in about 93% of patients. Availability determined which PBMC samples were chosen for TCRB deep sequencing.

Library preparation was by the immunoSEQ multiplex PCR assay. Rearranged TCR beta chain sequences were amplified with the hsTCRB Kit following the manufacturer's protocol. Sequencing of TCRB libraries was carried out on an Illumina MiSeq. The source study handled its data this way. The proprietary platform of the kit vendor was used for demultiplexing, trimming and gene mapping. The immuneACCESS repertoire file appears here via TCRdb, limited to in-frame rearrangements. These files lack a portion of the clones; in checked studies, under half of the deficit traces to unresolved V genes, and the cause of the others is not known. For V, J and clone size, that table is used; D and trimming come from the DNA. The sample yields 50,000 to 70,000 clones; approximately 80% were counted once. The ten largest clones add up to roughly 14% of the sample. In the germline V gene (reference sequence), CDR1 corresponds to SEHNR and CDR2 to FQNEAQ. Reading from cysteine to phenylalanine, the CDR3 counts 12 amino acids. CDR3 DNA is the only sequence kept; it has 36 bases, read in frame from the first base. V and J are truncated by 1 base and 7 bases respectively, leaving an intervening sequence of 7 bases.

About this clone itself: The antigen this receptor binds is unknown. The sample holds no much larger clone one base away, and base qualities are not on file.

Explained via the paper, the time point label denotes: week 23, last vaccination. Every vaccine dose consisted of 300 ug of a 20-mer mutant IDH1 peptide in Montanide, administered subcutaneously together with topical imiquimod. Newly diagnosed WHO grade 3 or 4 IDH1-mutant astrocytomas showing loss of nuclear ATRX were present in the donors. The samples were drawn from NOA16, a multicentre, single-arm, open-label phase I trial in Germany that tested a mutant IDH1 peptide vaccine in humans for the first time. Genomic DNA for TCRB sequencing was extracted from EDTA blood using the DNeasy Blood and Tissue Kit.

In this chain, TRBV7-9 is recombined with TRBJ1-2; no confident D gene assignment can be made. Sample: PBMCs, taken from a glioma patient whose treatment included an IDH1 peptide vaccine. The receptor was isolated from a man aged 18-30 years with glioma. The CDR3 in this case is CASSLEVGGYTF. The sequence in DNA is TGTGCCAGCAGCTTAGAAGTAGGTGGCTACACCTTC.